The present T cell receptor (beta chain) was sequenced within a study of blood T cell repertoires in COVID-19. Study-level background: There were acute and convalescent COVID-19 samples, and they came from the United States, Italy and Spain.

Participants, about 18 to 90 years old, spanned approximately 26 US areas. Participants were placed into cohorts based on the clinical history they reported. The germline V gene has CDR1 PRHDT and CDR2 FYEKMQ (reference sequence). The CDR3 spans 17 residues. Trimming removed 3 bases at V and 9 bases at J, with 21 bases between. Study processing details: Cell counts per sample came from amplifying reference gene primers. Profiling relied on immunoSEQ multiplex PCR, and the TCRdb table lists in-frame clones only, not all of them. Clonal size and the V and J genes are those of that table, whereas D and trimming came from the DNA. The sample has 250,000 or so clones; 80% to 90% are singletons.

This receptor was obtained from a woman aged 40 to 50 who had been exposed to COVID-19. Sequences were obtained from PBMCs or T cells enriched from blood (not recorded which). The genes are TRBV13 and TRBJ1-6; the D gene is possibly TRBD1 (6 bases). The CDR3 region has the DNA TGTGCCAGCAGCTTCGGGACCCTGGAAGAAGGGGGTTCACCCCTCCACTTT. Protein product: CASSFGTLEEGGSPLHF.